This TCR beta chain stems from a study of blood T cell repertoires in COVID-19. Looking at the study overall: T cells, B-cell-depleted T cells, or PBMCs supplied cDNA or gDNA.

Here immunoSEQ multiplex PCR was the method, and the copy in TCRdb shows in-frame clones only, minus some. Here the sample spans roughly 200,000 clones, roughly four fifths being singletons. CDR3 length: 13 amino acids. Germline V gene data show CDR1 as SGHAT and CDR2 as FQNNGV. V dropped 5 bases and J dropped 4 bases, with 11 bases sitting between them. The study recruited people aged about 18 to 95 years across approximately 23 US areas. Membership in each cohort depended on participant-reported clinical history. Exposed volunteers were people who met a COVID-19 case within 2 weeks before study entry.

This clonotype was sampled from a woman aged 45-65 years who had been exposed to COVID-19. Specimen: PBMCs or T cells enriched from blood (not recorded which). The chain carries TRBV11-2 and TRBJ1-2; unclear D gene. The chain's CDR3 is CASSPSGSYGYTF. The CDR3 DNA sequence: TGTGCCAGCAGCCCTTCCGGGAGCTATGGCTACACCTTC.